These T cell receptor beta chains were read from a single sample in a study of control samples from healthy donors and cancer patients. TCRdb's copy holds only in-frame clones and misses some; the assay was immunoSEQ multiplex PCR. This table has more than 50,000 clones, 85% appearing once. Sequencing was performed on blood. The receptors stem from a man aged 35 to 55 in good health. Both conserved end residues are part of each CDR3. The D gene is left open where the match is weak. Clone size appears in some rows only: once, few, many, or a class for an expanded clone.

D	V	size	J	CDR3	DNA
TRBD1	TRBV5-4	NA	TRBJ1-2	CASSLGWDRGLGYTF	TGTGCCAGCAGCTTGGGGTGGGACAGGGGGCTCGGCTACACCTTC
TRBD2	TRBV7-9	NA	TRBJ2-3	CASSRGTSGRFADTQYF	TGTGCCAGCAGCAGAGGGACTAGCGGGAGATTCGCAGATACGCAGTATTTT
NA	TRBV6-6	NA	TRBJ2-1	CASSYPSSYNEQFF	TGTGCCAGCAGTTACCCTAGCTCCTACAATGAGCAGTTCTTC
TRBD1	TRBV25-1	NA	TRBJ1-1	CASSEAGTGDPRGAFF	TGTGCCAGCAGTGAGGCAGGGACAGGGGACCCCAGGGGAGCTTTCTTT
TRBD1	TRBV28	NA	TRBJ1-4	CASTLSLYRGLGEEKLFF	TGTGCCAGCACCCTGTCCCTCTACAGGGGACTGGGGGAGGAAAAACTGTTTTTT
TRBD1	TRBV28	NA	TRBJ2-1	CASSQHRGQVDEQFF	TGTGCCAGCAGTCAACACAGGGGGCAGGTCGATGAGCAGTTCTTC
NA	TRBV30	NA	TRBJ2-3	CAWNRRGRDTQYF	TGTGCCTGGAATCGGAGGGGGAGGGATACGCAGTATTTT
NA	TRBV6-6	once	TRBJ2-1	CASSRDNHGPEQFF	TGTGCCAGCAGTAGGGACAACCACGGGCCTGAGCAGTTCTTC
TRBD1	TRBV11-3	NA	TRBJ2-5	CASSPGQGKETQYF	TGTGCCAGCAGCCCGGGACAGGGTAAAGAGACCCAGTACTTC
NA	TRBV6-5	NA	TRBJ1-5	CASSYSFNNQPQHF	TGTGCCAGCAGTTACTCGTTCAACAATCAGCCCCAGCATTTT
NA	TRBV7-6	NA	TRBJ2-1	CASSSFRRDYNEQFF	TGTGCCAGCAGTTCATTCAGAAGGGATTACAATGAGCAGTTCTTC
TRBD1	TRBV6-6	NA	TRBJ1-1	CASSYSMSGTGEAFF	TGTGCCAGCAGTTACTCGATGTCTGGGACAGGTGAAGCTTTCTTT
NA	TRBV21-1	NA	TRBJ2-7	CASSKADRGYEQYF	TGTGCCAGCAGCAAAGCGGACAGGGGGTACGAGCAGTACTTC
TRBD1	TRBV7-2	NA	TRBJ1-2	CASSLDQGAGGYTF	TGTGCCAGCAGCTTGGACCAGGGGGCAGGAGGCTACACCTTC
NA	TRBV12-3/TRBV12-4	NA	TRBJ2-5	CASSLARGETQYF	TGTGCCAGCAGTTTAGCCAGGGGAGAGACCCAGTACTTC
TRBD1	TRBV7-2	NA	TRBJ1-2	CASDTRGTDGYTF	TGTGCCAGCGACACCCGGGGGACAGATGGCTACACCTTC
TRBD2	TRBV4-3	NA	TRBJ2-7	CASSTVAGFSSSSYEQYF	TGCGCCAGCAGCACAGTAGCGGGGTTCTCATCGAGCTCCTACGAGCAGTACTTC
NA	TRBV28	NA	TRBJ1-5	CAHRATHNQPQHF	TGTGCTCACAGAGCCACTCACAATCAGCCCCAGCATTTT
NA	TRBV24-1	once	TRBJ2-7	CATRAGGQGDSEQYF	TGTGCCACCAGGGCGGGGGGACAGGGTGACTCCGAGCAGTACTTC
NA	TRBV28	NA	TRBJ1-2	CASRGGEVYGYTF	TGTGCCAGCAGGGGGGGCGAAGTCTATGGCTACACCTTC
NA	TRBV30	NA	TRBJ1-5	CAWSGQGNVPQHF	TGTGCCTGGAGTGGGCAGGGGAACGTGCCCCAGCATTTT
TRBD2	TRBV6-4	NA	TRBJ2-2	CASSAVTSGDTGELFF	TGTGCCAGCAGTGCCGTGACTAGCGGCGACACCGGGGAGCTGTTTTTT
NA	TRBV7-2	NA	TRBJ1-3	CASSLGGSGNTIYF	TGTGCCAGCAGCTTAGGGGGCTCTGGAAACACCATATATTTT
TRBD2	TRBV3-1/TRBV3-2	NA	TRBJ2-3	CASSRRTSGGSTDTQYF	TGTGCCAGCAGCCGGAGGACTAGCGGGGGGAGCACAGATACGCAGTATTTT
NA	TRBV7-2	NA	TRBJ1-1	CASSQFGLVNTEAFF	TGTGCCAGCAGCCAATTCGGACTGGTGAACACTGAAGCTTTCTTT
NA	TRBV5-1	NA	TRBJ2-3	CASSFEASSTDTQYF	TGCGCCAGCAGCTTTGAAGCAAGTAGCACAGATACGCAGTATTTT
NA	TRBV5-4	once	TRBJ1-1	CASSRDGRLEAFF	TGTGCCAGCAGCAGAGACGGACGCCTTGAAGCTTTCTTT
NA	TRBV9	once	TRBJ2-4	CASSVDALAKNIQYF	TGTGCCAGCAGCGTAGACGCTTTAGCCAAAAACATTCAGTACTTC
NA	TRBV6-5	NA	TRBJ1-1	CASSDRPNTEAFF	TGTGCCAGCAGCGACAGACCTAACACTGAAGCTTTCTTT
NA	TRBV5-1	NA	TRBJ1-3	CASSLKNTIYF	TGCGCCAGCAGCTTGAAAAACACCATATATTTT
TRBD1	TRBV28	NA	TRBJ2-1	CAIDRGHNEQFF	TGTGCAATCGACAGGGGGCACAATGAGCAGTTCTTC
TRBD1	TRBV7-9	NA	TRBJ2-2	CASSLVQGAGSGELFF	TGTGCCAGCAGCTTAGTACAGGGGGCCGGTTCCGGGGAGCTGTTTTTT
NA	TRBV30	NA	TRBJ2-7	CAWSFSQFFSSYEQYF	TGTGCCTGGAGTTTCTCACAGTTTTTCAGCTCCTACGAGCAGTACTTC
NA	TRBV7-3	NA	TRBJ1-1	CASSLTPGGDTEAFF	TGTGCCAGCAGCTTAACCCCAGGAGGGGACACTGAAGCTTTCTTT
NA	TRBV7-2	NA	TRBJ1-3	CASSQTVVAGNTIYF	TGTGCCAGCAGCCAGACGGTGGTAGCAGGAAACACCATATATTTT
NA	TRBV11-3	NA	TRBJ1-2	CASSLDRTGYYGYTF	TGTGCCAGCAGCTTAGATCGGACGGGGTACTATGGCTACACCTTC